The rows below give T cell receptor beta chains drawn from one sample of a study of graft-versus-host responses after intestinal transplantation. Here immunoSEQ multiplex PCR was the method, and the copy in TCRdb shows in-frame clones only, minus some. The sample lists roughly 100,000 clones, about 90% occurring once. These receptors have no identified antigens. The sample consisted of unstimulated CD4+ T cells sorted from spleen or lymph node cells, taken before intestinal transplant. These receptors were collected from a human donor who received an intestinal transplant. Both conserved end residues are part of each CDR3. The D gene is left open where the match is weak. For some rows the clone size is stated as once, few or many, or as a class when expanded; others skip it.

-,TRBV7-9,TRBD2,TRBJ2-3,TGTGCCAGCAGACACAAGATTCTAGCGGGGGATCAGGATACGCAGTATTTT,CASRHKILAGDQDTQYF
-,TRBV14,TRBD1,TRBJ2-1,TGTGCCAGCAGCCACCGACAGGGATCCGGGATCGGCTACAATGAGCAGTTCTTC,CASSHRQGSGIGYNEQFF
-,TRBV5-6,-,TRBJ1-1,TGTGCCAGCAGTACCCCAGGGGCGGGAGTCACTGAAGCTTTCTTT,CASSTPGAGVTEAFF
-,TRBV11-2,TRBD1,TRBJ1-6,TGTGCCAGCAGCGCAAGGGACAGGGGATTTTCACCCCTCCACTTT,CASSARDRGFSPLHF
once,TRBV6-1,TRBD1,TRBJ1-3,TGTGCCAGCAGTGAAAGGGACAGGGGATGGAACACCATATATTTT,CASSERDRGWNTIYF
once,TRBV5-6,-,TRBJ2-1,TGTGCCAGCAGCCTGACTCTCCCGGGCTCCTACAATGAGCAGTTCTTC,CASSLTLPGSYNEQFF
-,TRBV5-1,TRBD2,TRBJ2-6,TGCGCCAGCAGTCTGGCGGCTAGCGGGAGTTACGGGGCCAACGTCCTGACTTTC,CASSLAASGSYGANVLTF
-,TRBV5-1,-,TRBJ1-6,TGCGCCAGCAGCTTGGTTGGGGCAGGCAGTTCACCCCTCCACTTT,CASSLVGAGSSPLHF
-,TRBV4-1,-,TRBJ2-3,TGCGCCAGCAGCCAAGATCCGGGAGATACGCAGTATTTT,CASSQDPGDTQYF
-,TRBV19,-,TRBJ1-2,TGTGCCAGTAGTATAGGGCAGGACGGTGGCTACACCTTC,CASSIGQDGGYTF